Listed here is a single T cell receptor beta chain. The antigen is undetermined. The entry originates in a study of T cell clusters in autoimmune cytopenias. Points from the study as a whole: Functional roles of the in silico T cell clusters still await experimental validation.

TRB amplification used roughly 250 ng of peripheral blood genomic DNA. TRB was amplified by touch-down multiplex PCR, primer pools A and B combined. With the multiplex PCR reads reprocessed, TCRdb shows one record per CDR3 protein and no DNA. This sample lists 6,000 to 7,000 distinct CDR3 sequences; its ten largest clones have about 31%. The germline CDR1 and CDR2 sequences are MNHEY and SVGAGI. This CDR3 has 17 amino acids. These data also featured in a second study, about T cell repertoires in aging, cancer and after chemotherapy. According to that study: Compared with age-matched healthy donors, untreated hematological or solid cancer patients showed higher blood TCR clonality. In healthy donors, age-related TCR diversity loss mainly reflected lost richness.

The clonotype was recovered from a human donor in good health. The sample consisted of peripheral blood. The chain carries TRBV6-5 and TRBJ2-3; the TCRdb D gene call, TRBD2, has no DNA to confirm it. CDR3 residues: CASSLQPGLAGTDTQYF.